Each of the 21 T cell receptor beta chains below was sequenced from the same sample in a study of OX40 agonist ivuxolimab in advanced cancers. Using immunoSEQ multiplex PCR, the repertoire was profiled, and TCRdb retains in-frame clones only, with some absent. Seen here are about 84,000 clones, about 88% observed once, and the top ten hold approximately 0.19%. The specimen was CD4+ or CD8+ T cells sorted from blood, collected in a trial of the OX40 agonist ivuxolimab. The receptors shown here come from an adult with an advanced solid tumor such as melanoma, head and neck, liver or kidney cancer.

This chain links TRBV19 with TRBJ2-1; 16 bases fit TRBD2. Germline values: CDR1 LNHDA, CDR2 SQIVND (reference sequence). The V gene end was trimmed by 5 bases and the J gene end by 10 bases; junction bases not matched to a gene: 11. The CDR3 has 17 residues. This chain's CDR3 is CASSVLVGTSGRGEQFF. The CDR3 DNA reads as TGTGCCAGTAGTGTCCTCGTTGGGACTAGCGGGAGGGGCGAGCAGTTCTTC.

This sequence joins TRBV27 and TRBJ2-7; a possible D gene is TRBD1 (5 bases). Between the trimmed V and J ends, which lost 8 bases and 4 bases, there was a span of 12 bases. In germline, CDR1 is MNHEY, CDR2 SMNVEV (reference sequence). CDR3 length: 12 amino acids. The CDR3 spells CASQGFPYEQYV. The CDR3 DNA follows: TGTGCCAGCCAGGGATTCCCTTACGAGCAGTACGTC.

The chain is built from TRBV10-3 and TRBJ2-7; 8 bases map to TRBD1. The CDR3 has 14 residues. Germline V gene data show CDR1 as ENHRY and CDR2 as SYGVKD. The junction had 3 bases not matched to a gene; V was cut back by 3 bases and J by 2 bases. The CDR3 reads CAISERTGTYEQYV. In DNA, the CDR3 is TGTGCCATCAGTGAACGGACAGGGACCTACGAGCAGTACGTC.

V and J are TRBV7-3 and TRBJ2-3; 7 bases match TRBD2. The CDR3 spans 17 residues. The germline V gene has CDR1 SGHTA and CDR2 FQGTGA. The V gene end was trimmed by 5 bases and the J gene end by 2 bases; junction bases not matched to a gene: 13. CDR3 region: CASSPAGAGVSTDTQYF. CDR3 nucleotide sequence: TGTGCCAGCAGCCCGGCCGGGGCGGGGGTTTCCACAGATACGCAGTATTTT.

V is TRBV11-2 and J is TRBJ2-5; D not certain. V lost 5 bases and J lost 4, with 11 bases in between. Germline V lookup: CDR1 SGHAT, CDR2 FQNNGV. The CDR3 is 13 amino acids. For the CDR3, the DNA is TGTGCCAGCAGCGTATCATACGGAGAGACCCAGTACTTC. This encodes CASSVSYGETQYF.

The chain has TRBV28 and TRBJ1-4, with D tentatively TRBD1 (5 bases). V lost 6 bases to trimming and J lost 3 bases, with 14 bases between them. Per germline, CDR1 MDHEN and CDR2 SYDVKM. The CDR3 is 15 amino acids. The CDR3 reads CASRSRDLANEKLFF. CDR3 nucleotide sequence: TGTGCCAGCAGGTCCAGGGACTTGGCTAATGAAAAACTGTTTTTT.

This clone was seen just once. The chain combines TRBV27 with TRBJ2-2; TRBD1 aligns across 7 bases. Unmatched junction bases numbered 4, after V lost 9 bases and J lost 3 bases. The CDR3 is 13 residues long. Germline assignment: CDR1 MNHEY and CDR2 SMNVEV (reference sequence). The chain's CDR3 is CARLTGDTGELFF. The CDR3 DNA reads as TGTGCCAGGTTAACAGGGGACACCGGGGAGCTGTTTTTT.

Regarding this clone: An end of the junction does not agree with germline; a read error may underlie this. The chain combines TRBV7-3 with TRBJ1-1, with TRBD1 matching over 8 bases. The CDR3 has 13 residues. Germline CDR1 SGHTA, CDR2 FQGTGA. The CDR3 sequence is CASSLNEGDRPQF. In DNA, the CDR3 is TGTGCCAGCAGCTTAAATGAGGGGGACAGGCCACAATTT. The full variable domain, with the rest looked up from reference TRBV7-3 and TRBJ1-1, is GAGVSQTPSNKVTEKGKYVELRCDPISGHTALYWYRQSLGQGPEFLIYFQGTGAADDSGLPNDRFFAVRPEGSVSTLKIQRTERGDSAVYLCASSLNEGDRPQFGQGTRLTVV.

A few counts support this clone. CDR3 sequence reads: CASCMRDRGSNTEAFF. Written as DNA, the CDR3 is TGTGCCAGCTGCATGAGGGATCGGGGATCGAACACTGAAGCTTTCTTT. The genes are TRBV28 and TRBJ1-1, with D unresolved. In germline, CDR1 is MDHEN, CDR2 SYDVKM. The CDR3 covers 16 residues. Trimming took 8 bases from V and 1 from J, leaving 20 bases between them.

This clone was seen a few times. This chain uses TRBV5-4 with TRBJ1-2; 8 bases agree with TRBD1. This CDR3 has 15 amino acids. Trimming removed 0 bases from V and 5 bases from J; junction bases left unmatched: 6. Germline loops: CDR1 SGHNT, CDR2 YYREEE (reference sequence). The CDR3 loop reads CASSLGQGAVYGYTF. The CDR3, as DNA: TGTGCCAGCAGCTTGGGGCAGGGGGCCGTTTATGGCTACACCTTC.

The chain employs TRBV6-1 and TRBJ2-7; no reliable D call. The CDR3 length is 12 residues. CDR1 is MNHNS and CDR2 is SASEGT in the germline V gene. Trimming cost V 2 bases and J 3 bases, with 5 bases left between them. The CDR3 here is CASSESLYEQYV. The CDR3 nucleotides are TGTGCCAGCAGTGAAAGCCTCTACGAGCAGTACGTC.

The rearrangement uses TRBV7-2 and TRBJ2-7; D is ambiguous. In germline, CDR1 is SGHTA, CDR2 FQGNSA. V was pared by 3 bases and J by 0 bases, with 9 bases between. The CDR3 length is 14 residues. CDR3 bases: TGTGCCAGCAGCTTCTCAACTTTCTCCTACGAGCAGTACTTC. It translates to CASSFSTFSYEQYF.

This rearrangement joins TRBV5-1 to TRBJ2-3; TRBD2 matches 9 bases. The V segment lost 4 bases and the J segment 2 bases; nucleotides outside the gene matches: 11. The CDR3 is 17 amino acids. Germline CDR1 reads SGHRS; CDR2 reads YFSETQ. The CDR3 protein is CASSRRGSGGNTDTQYF. The CDR3 bases are TGCGCCAGCAGCAGGCGAGGGAGCGGGGGGAACACAGATACGCAGTATTTT.

The chain recombines TRBV9 with TRBJ2-5; TRBD2 aligns across 11 bases. The germline CDR1 and CDR2 sequences are SGDLS and YYNGEE. V dropped 4 bases and J dropped 0; count of bases not matched to a gene: 8. The CDR3 runs to 17 residues. The CDR3: CASSPSWGLADQETQYF. The CDR3 DNA sequence: TGTGCCAGCAGCCCGAGCTGGGGACTAGCGGACCAAGAGACCCAGTACTTC.

The rearrangement joins TRBV18 to TRBJ2-7, with D perhaps matching TRBD2 (5 bases). Germline V gene lookup returns CDR1 KGHSH and CDR2 LQKENI. Trimming stripped 3 bases from V and 6 bases from J, with 18 bases between. CDR3 size: 15 residues. Written as DNA, the CDR3 is TGTGCCAGCTCACCCCCCTCGCATGACGGAGGCGAGCAGTACGTC. This sequence encodes CASSPPSHDGGEQYV.

The genes are TRBV28 and TRBJ1-4; D is unresolved. This CDR3 contains 16 residues. V dropped 5 bases and J dropped 0 bases, with 13 bases sitting between them. CDR1 is MDHEN and CDR2 is SYDVKM in the germline V gene. The DNA for the CDR3 is TGTGCCAGCAGTGGTGGGAGCGCTGCAACTAATGAAAAACTGTTTTTT. This translates into CASSGGSAATNEKLFF.

This chain links TRBV2 with TRBJ2-7; D is possibly TRBD1 (6 bases). V lost 4 bases, J lost 0 bases, and 13 bases lay in between. Germline V gene sequence: CDR1 SNHLY, CDR2 FYNNEI. The CDR3 consists of 15 residues. The CDR3 DNA follows: TGTGCCAGCAGTGGCCCAGGGACAAACTCCTACGAGCAGTACTTC. Translation gives CASSGPGTNSYEQYF.

The chain has TRBV28 and TRBJ1-6, with D maybe TRBD1 (5 bases). Trimming left V 4 bases short and J 9 bases short, with 28 bases between. The CDR3 spans 19 residues. Germline V gene sequence: CDR1 MDHEN, CDR2 SYDVKM. CDR3 region: CASSSVGRGEGASGSPLHF. CDR3 DNA: TGTGCCAGCAGTTCCGTCGGGCGGGGTGAAGGGGCAAGTGGTTCACCCCTCCACTTT. Filled out from reference TRBV28 and TRBJ1-6, the complete variable domain reads DVKVTQSSRYLVKRTGEKVFLECVQDMDHENMFWYRQDPGLGLRLIYFSYDVKMKEKGDIPEGYSVSREKKERFSLILESASTNQTSMYLCASSSVGRGEGASGSPLHFGNGTRLTVT.

V is TRBV18 and J is TRBJ2-3, with 11 bases identical to TRBD2. Trimming cost V 4 bases and J 2 bases; bases outside gene matches: 5. The CDR3 runs 16 residues. Germline V gives CDR1 KGHSH, CDR2 LQKENI. The DNA for the CDR3 is TGTGCCAGCTCACGTACTAGCGGGAGCCTCACAGATACGCAGTATTTT. This translates into CASSRTSGSLTDTQYF.

V usage is TRBV5-6 and J usage is TRBJ1-2; a possible D gene is TRBD1 (5 bases). Trimming removed 5 bases at V and 1 base at J, with 21 bases between. The CDR3 loop spans 17 amino acids. Germline V CDR1 and CDR2: SGHDT, YYEEEE. The CDR3 region is CASRLQGTGDVNYGYTF. The DNA for the CDR3 is TGTGCCAGCAGACTTCAGGGAACGGGGGACGTTAACTATGGCTACACCTTC.

The CDR3 bases are TGTGCCAGTAGTATAGATGGGTCCAGGGTCGGAGAAGCTTTCTTT. Amino acids: CASSIDGSRVGEAFF. This sequence joins TRBV19 and TRBJ1-1; possibly TRBD1 for D (5 bases). This CDR3 is 15 amino acids long. Germline V gene lookup returns CDR1 LNHDA and CDR2 SQIVND (reference sequence). Trimming removed 0 bases at V and 8 bases at J, with 16 bases between.